The source of this TCR beta chain is a study of cytomegalovirus exposure and HLA in healthy donors (dated by TCRdb to the late 2010s). Describing the broader study: In an earlier analysis of some 550 of the donors, around 300 Gb of sequence data and 90 million to 120 million unique TCR beta sequences from 150 million to 200 million T cells were reported. Donor age, sex, ethnicity and CMV serostatus were compiled alongside the repertoire data. Besides the first cohort of around 700 subjects, a separate validation cohort made up of around 120 different subjects was used. An early release that covered roughly 600 HLA-typed donors contained approximately 320 gigabases of sequencing data and tens of millions of unique TCR sequences. Rather than drawing on any new phenotypic data, the later analysis identified candidate immune exposures from TCR beta sequences and the way those sequences occurred across donors. In a later genetic analysis, genome-wide SNP genotypes for about three fifths of the 666 donors were used, and that subset was treated as a discovery cohort. Among 300 to 500 genotyped donors of the cohort, an average of approximately 200,000 unique TCR beta nucleotide sequences was sequenced per donor, of which roughly 18% were non-productive. The study was designed to test whether signatures of past pathogen exposure could be identified by cataloging public T cell receptors. The study used immunosequencing to profile the T cell repertoires of 666 subjects and linked those repertoires to cytomegalovirus serostatus. To predict cytomegalovirus infection status, the study brought together high-throughput TCR immunosequencing, statistical association of individual TCRs with disease status, and machine learning. To decide whether each TCR beta V gene segment behaved as functional or pseudogenic, an earlier analysis of some 540 of the donors relied on high-throughput TCR beta sequencing. Because of strong linkage in the cohort, 5 or 6 DR-DQ haplotypes were treated as single units for association and clustering. Of the roughly 400 genotyped donors, around 81% fell in the genetic ancestry cluster associated with self-reported Caucasian donors. The number of typed donors differed by locus: roughly 620-640 for A, B, C, DRB1 and DQB1; approximately 530 for DQA1; 606 for DPA1; and 400 to 480 for DPB1. All discovery cohort repertoires had been generated on a single sequencing platform. Both class I and class II loci were covered by HLA typing, at four-digit resolution. A later analysis re-examined previously published TCR beta repertoires from roughly 720 donors and added high-resolution HLA genotyping to investigate patterns of TCR occurrence.

About this clone: Which antigen it targets is not known. Base-call qualities are not available, and no considerably larger clone is one nucleotide away.

The cohort comprised 670 or so healthy bone marrow donors. At the time of sampling, every cohort member was nominally healthy, though immune exposures that went unrecorded were likely present. The donor tested CMV seropositive and was one of the 289 seropositive cohort members. Each donor provided a peripheral blood sample, and peripheral blood mononuclear cells were used for TCR beta sequencing. The Qiagen DNeasy Blood Extraction Kit was used to extract genomic DNA from the blood cell samples. Libraries were made using the immunoSEQ multiplex PCR assay. For the multiplex PCR, a mixture combining 60 forward primers for TCR Vbeta segments and 13 reverse primers for TCR Jbeta segments was used. The CDR3 region of rearranged TCR beta genes was amplified from genomic DNA with a multiplex PCR assay. The amplified TCR beta libraries were sequenced on the Illumina HiSeq System as 87-base-pair reads. The authors processed their data as follows. Across the 640 or so repertoires, a later analysis counted approximately 75 million unique TCR beta chains, some 11 million of which were shared by at least two donors. Raw reads were error-corrected and collapsed into unique sequences by a nearest-neighbor algorithm in which closely related sequences were merged to remove PCR and sequencing errors. CDR3 sequences were aligned to IMGT reference sequences to assign V, D and J gene segments. Each retained sequence needed at least a six-nucleotide match to both a V gene segment and a J gene segment. A rearrangement counted as productive if the CDR3 had no stop codons and remained in frame with V and J, and every other rearrangement counted as non-productive. CDR3 was defined by IMGT convention, running from the second conserved V-encoded cysteine to the conserved J-encoded phenylalanine. In an earlier analysis of around 600 of the donors, sequences lacking an unambiguous match to a single V gene segment were excluded. In an earlier analysis of 500 to 750 of the donors, V segments were called functional above 56.7% productive rearrangements and were called segregating when the between-donor standard deviation exceeded 5%. A statistical classification framework was built for diagnosing cytomegalovirus status from the catalog of TCR beta chain sequences. A later analysis assigned V and J genes by comparing TCR nucleotide sequences with IMGT/GENE-DB human TR gene sequences. Using the TCRdist pipeline, a later analysis assigned CDR3 sequences along with most-parsimonious VDJ recombination scenarios. In a later analysis, each TCR beta chain was defined by its CDR3 amino acid sequence together with its V-gene family, and reads without a unique V-gene family were excluded. As a way to deal with suspected cross-contamination and a sequencing artifact, a later analysis dropped 640 or so nucleotide sequences that were highly shared and had low generation probability. In a later analysis, a clonal expansion index was calculated for each public chain from normalized within-repertoire ranks of inferred template counts. Generation probabilities in a later analysis came from a VDJ recombination model fitted to out-of-frame rearrangements, and those results were checked against IGoR. Hypergeometric tests were used in a later analysis to score TCR-TCR, TCR-HLA and TCR-CMV co-occurrence, with a repertoire-size bias correction applied to the TCR pairs. A later analysis estimated false discovery rates by permuting HLA or CMV assignments 20 times. In a later analysis, co-occurring TCRs were grouped using DBSCAN, and TCRdist sequence similarity was added for clustering within HLA-allele-positive subsets. Repertoires with fewer than 30,000 or more than 120,000 public chains were left out of co-occurrence clustering, as were several repertoires with anomalous nucleotide sharing. Drawn from immuneACCESS, this table holds only the in-frame rearrangements with V and J called that TCRdb kept. Clones are partly lost; checked studies trace under half to an unresolved V gene and leave the rest unexplained. The DNA gave D and trimming, while V, J and clone size come from that table. The sample profile shows 98,000 or so clones; around three quarters of them were found once. Of the sample, about 5% is held by the ten largest clones.

CDR1 and CDR2, per the germline V gene (reference sequence), are SGHKS and YYEKEE. Compared with germline, V lacks 0 bases and J lacks 3 bases; bases without a gene match: 3. From the cysteine through the phenylalanine, the CDR3 covers 15 amino acids. Only the CDR3 region is kept as DNA, spanning 45 bases read in frame from base 1. Study-wide conclusions, independent of this receptor: A later analysis associated 16,951 TCR beta sequences with specific HLA alleles at a false discovery rate of 0.05. A later analysis found that TCR association rates varied across HLA loci, with DRB1 alleles showing the most associated TCRs and HLA-C alleles the fewest. A cluster of highly shared sequence variants was judged likely to represent a technical artifact of the sequencing pipeline. CMV serostatus was the only immune exposure information available for the cohort. Correlated functional status among segregating V segments might be attributable to linkage disequilibrium, but an unknown experimental factor could not be ruled out. A few of the identified cytomegalovirus-associated TCR beta chains were confirmed in vitro to be specific for cytomegalovirus antigens. According to the authors, the approach could potentially be generalized to other disease states and immunological phenotypes. Approximately 16 rarely observed V segments, including chromosome 9 orphons, were excluded from the earlier analysis of several hundred of the donors because counts were too low. Most CMV-associated TCR beta chains appeared to be HLA-restricted in a later analysis, and the HLA associations seemed to be driven largely by CMV exposure. Because HLA typing was unavailable for some donors at each locus, only the typed subset was used in association tests. Only TCR beta chains were sequenced in this cohort, and the absence of alpha or paired-chain data limited detectable features. In a later genetic analysis, fewer N-insertions in productive TCRs were reported among donors in an Asian-associated ancestry cluster than the roughly 640-donor mean. Because the 87-base-pair reads could not distinguish some IMGT-functional V segments, including TRBV6-2 and TRBV6-3, those segments were excluded. While some public TCRs were present in many individuals, most TCR sequences turned up only very rarely across donors. In an earlier analysis of under 600 of the donors, most TCR beta V segments were observed in productive rearrangements about 90% or about 30% of the time, broadly matching IMGT annotations. Cytomegalovirus status was reported to be diagnosed by the classifier with high specificity and sensitivity in both the original and validation cohorts. A further reported finding was that TCR beta sequences accurately predicted the HLA-A and HLA-B alleles for most subjects in the first cohort. V-gene and J-gene trimming of TCR beta chains was associated with a missense DCLRE1C variant in a later genetic analysis, and the association was replicated in an independent cohort. A later analysis found that HLA-associated TCR beta chains were more clonally expanded and had lower generation probabilities than equally common non-associated chains. Sequencing depth was assumed to be roughly uniform across donors in the presence/absence analyses, though that assumption may not hold. Assigning TCR associations to individual alleles was difficult when HLA alleles, especially DR and DQ, strongly co-occurred. The study gave a list of 150 to 200 TCR beta chains associated with cytomegalovirus. In a later analysis, several top co-occurrence clusters were reported to appear linked to parvovirus B19, influenza, CMV and Epstein-Barr virus.

The sample consisted of PBMCs. This TCR was sampled from a woman between 18 and 30 years old in good health and CMV-seropositive. The chain couples TRBV5-5 to TRBJ1-2, with 9 junctional bases fitting TRBD1. The CDR3 reads CASSLVQGADYGYTF. At the DNA level, the sequence is TGTGCCAGCAGCTTGGTACAGGGGGCTGACTATGGCTACACCTTC.